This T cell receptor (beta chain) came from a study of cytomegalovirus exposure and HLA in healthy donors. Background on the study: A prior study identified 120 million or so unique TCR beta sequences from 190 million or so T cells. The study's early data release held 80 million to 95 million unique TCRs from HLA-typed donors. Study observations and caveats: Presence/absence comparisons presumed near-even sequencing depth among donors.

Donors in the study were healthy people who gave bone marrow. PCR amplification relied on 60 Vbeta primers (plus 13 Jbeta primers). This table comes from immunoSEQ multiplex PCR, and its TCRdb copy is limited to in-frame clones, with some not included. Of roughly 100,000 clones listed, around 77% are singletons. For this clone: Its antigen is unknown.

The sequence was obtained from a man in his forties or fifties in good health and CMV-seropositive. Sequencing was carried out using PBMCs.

The CDR3 sequence is CASSSRGYEQYF. The DNA for the CDR3 is TGTGCCAGCAGCTCCAGGGGCTACGAGCAGTACTTC. The chain has TRBV7-8 and TRBJ2-7; tentatively, D is TRBD1 (6 bases). Germline CDR1 is SGHVS and CDR2 is FQNEAQ. The ends were cut back, 4 bases at V and 3 bases at J, with 7 bases in the middle. The CDR3 totals 12 residues.